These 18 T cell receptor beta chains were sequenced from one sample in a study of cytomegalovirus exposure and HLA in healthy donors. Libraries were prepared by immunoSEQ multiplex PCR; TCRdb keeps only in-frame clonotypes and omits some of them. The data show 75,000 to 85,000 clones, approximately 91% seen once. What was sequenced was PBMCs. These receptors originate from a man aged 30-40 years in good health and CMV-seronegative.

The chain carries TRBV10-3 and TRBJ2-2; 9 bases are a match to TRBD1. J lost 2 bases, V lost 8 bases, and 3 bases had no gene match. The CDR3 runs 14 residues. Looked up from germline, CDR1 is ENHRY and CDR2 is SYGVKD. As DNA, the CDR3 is TGTGCCATCGGACAGGGGTTTAACACCGGGGAGCTGTTTTTT. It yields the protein CAIGQGFNTGELFF.

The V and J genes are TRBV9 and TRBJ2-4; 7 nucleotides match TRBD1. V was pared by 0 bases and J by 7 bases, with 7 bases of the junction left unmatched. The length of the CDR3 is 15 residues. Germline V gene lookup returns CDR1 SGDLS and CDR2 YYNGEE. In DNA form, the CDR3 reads TGTGCCAGCAGCGTAGGACAGGGATCGTGGAACATTCAGTACTTC. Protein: CASSVGQGSWNIQYF.

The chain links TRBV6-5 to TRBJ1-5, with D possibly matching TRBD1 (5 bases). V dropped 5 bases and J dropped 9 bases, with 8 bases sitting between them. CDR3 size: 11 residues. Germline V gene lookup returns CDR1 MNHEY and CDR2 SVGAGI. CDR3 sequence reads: CASSGAWPQHF. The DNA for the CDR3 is TGTGCCAGCAGTGGGGCGTGGCCCCAGCATTTT.

Written as DNA, the CDR3 is TGTGCCAGCAGTGAAGCGATTAGCGGCTACAACACAGATACGCAGTATTTT. This encodes CASSEAISGYNTDTQYF. The chain carries TRBV2 and TRBJ2-3, with D possibly matching TRBD2 (6 bases). The CDR3 contains 17 residues. Germline-derived CDR1 and CDR2 are SNHLY and FYNNEI. The V and J ends lost 0 bases and 2 bases respectively, with 15 bases between them.

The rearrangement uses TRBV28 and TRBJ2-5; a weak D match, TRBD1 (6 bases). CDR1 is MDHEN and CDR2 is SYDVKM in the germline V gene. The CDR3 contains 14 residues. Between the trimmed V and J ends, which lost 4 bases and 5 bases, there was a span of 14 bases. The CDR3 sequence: CASSWQGMRETQYF. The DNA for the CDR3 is TGTGCCAGCAGTTGGCAGGGGATGAGGGAGACCCAGTACTTC.

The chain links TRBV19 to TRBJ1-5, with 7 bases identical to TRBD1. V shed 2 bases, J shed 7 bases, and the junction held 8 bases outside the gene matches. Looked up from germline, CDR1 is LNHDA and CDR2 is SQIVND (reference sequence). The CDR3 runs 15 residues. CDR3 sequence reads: CASSITDRLGQPQHF. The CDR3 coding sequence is TGTGCCAGTAGTATAACGGACAGGCTTGGACAGCCCCAGCATTTT.

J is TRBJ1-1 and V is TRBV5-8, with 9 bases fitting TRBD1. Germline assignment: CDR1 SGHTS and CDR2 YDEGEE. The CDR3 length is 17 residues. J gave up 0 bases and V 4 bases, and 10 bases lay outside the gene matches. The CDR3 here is CASSPDRGVRMNTEAFF. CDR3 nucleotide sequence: TGTGCCAGCAGCCCCGACAGGGGGGTGCGCATGAACACTGAAGCTTTCTTT. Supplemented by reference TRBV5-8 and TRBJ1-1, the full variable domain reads EAGVTQSPTHLIKTRGQQATLRCSPISGHTSVYWYQQALGLGLQFLLWYDEGEERNRGNFPPRFSGRQFPNYSSELNVNALELEDSALYLCASSPDRGVRMNTEAFFGQGTRLTVV.

Here the CDR3 reads CATAGQVGEKLFF. Here the CDR3 DNA reads TGTGCCACCGCGGGACAGGTTGGCGAAAAACTGTTTTTT. The chain uses TRBV5-5 and TRBJ1-4, with 8 bases aligning to TRBD1. The junction had 9 bases not matched to a gene; V was cut back by 9 bases and J by 8 bases. Germline V lookup: CDR1 SGHKS, CDR2 YYEKEE (reference sequence). The CDR3 sequence is 13 residues long.

The CDR3 protein is CASSGRNTEAFF. CDR3 DNA sequence: TGTGCCAGCAGCGGCAGGAACACTGAAGCTTTCTTT. The chain is built from TRBV7-9 and TRBJ1-1, with D hard to call. CDR3 length: 12 amino acids. The V and J ends lost 5 bases and 1 base respectively, with 5 bases between them. Germline-derived CDR1 and CDR2 are SEHNR and FQNEAQ (reference sequence).

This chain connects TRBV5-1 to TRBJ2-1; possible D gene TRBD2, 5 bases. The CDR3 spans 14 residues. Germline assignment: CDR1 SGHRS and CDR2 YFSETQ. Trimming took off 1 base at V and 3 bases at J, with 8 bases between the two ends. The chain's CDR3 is CASSLRTGYNEQFF. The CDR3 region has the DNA TGCGCCAGCAGCTTGAGGACTGGCTACAATGAGCAGTTCTTC.

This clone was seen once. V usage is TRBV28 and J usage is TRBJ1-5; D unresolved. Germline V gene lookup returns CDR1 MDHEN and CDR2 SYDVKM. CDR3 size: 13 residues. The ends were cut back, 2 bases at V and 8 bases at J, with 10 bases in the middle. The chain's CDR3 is CASSLVPPEPQHF. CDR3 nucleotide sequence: TGTGCCAGCAGTTTAGTCCCCCCCGAGCCCCAGCATTTT.

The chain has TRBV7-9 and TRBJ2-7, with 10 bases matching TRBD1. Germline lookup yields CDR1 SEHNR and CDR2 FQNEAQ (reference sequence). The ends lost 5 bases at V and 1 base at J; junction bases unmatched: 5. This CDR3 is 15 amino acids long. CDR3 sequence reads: CASSKGQGVSYEQYF. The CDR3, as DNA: TGTGCCAGCAGCAAAGGACAGGGGGTTTCCTACGAGCAGTACTTC. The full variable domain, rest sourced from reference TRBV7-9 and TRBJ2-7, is DTGVSQNPRHKITKRGQNVTFRCDPISEHNRLYWYRQTLGQGPEFLTYFQNEAQLEKSRLLSDRFSAERPKGSFSTLEIQRTEQGDSAMYLCASSKGQGVSYEQYFGPGTRLTVT.

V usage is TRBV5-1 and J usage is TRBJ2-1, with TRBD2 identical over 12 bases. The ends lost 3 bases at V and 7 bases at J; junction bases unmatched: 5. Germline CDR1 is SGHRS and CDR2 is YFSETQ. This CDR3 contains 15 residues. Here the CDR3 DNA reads TGCGCCAGCAGCTCCCTGACTAGCGGGGGTAATGAGCAGTTCTTC. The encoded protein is CASSSLTSGGNEQFF.

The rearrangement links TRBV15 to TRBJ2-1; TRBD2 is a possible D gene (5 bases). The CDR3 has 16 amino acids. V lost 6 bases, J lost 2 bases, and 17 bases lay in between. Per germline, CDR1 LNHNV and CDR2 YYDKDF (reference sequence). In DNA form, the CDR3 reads TGTGCCACCAGGACCATTCTCGGGGAACCCTACAATGAGCAGTTCTTC. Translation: CATRTILGEPYNEQFF.

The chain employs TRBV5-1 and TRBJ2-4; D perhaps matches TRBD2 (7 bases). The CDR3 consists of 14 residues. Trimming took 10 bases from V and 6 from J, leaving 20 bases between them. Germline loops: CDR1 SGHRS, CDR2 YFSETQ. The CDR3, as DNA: TGCGCCTCCAGGGAGGGGGGTCGATTAAACATTCAGTACTTC. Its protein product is CASREGGRLNIQYF.

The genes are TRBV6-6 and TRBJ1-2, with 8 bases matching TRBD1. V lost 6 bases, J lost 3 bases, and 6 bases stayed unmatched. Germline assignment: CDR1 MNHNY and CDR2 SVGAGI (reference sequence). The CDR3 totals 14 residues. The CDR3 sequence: CASRLQGADYGYTF. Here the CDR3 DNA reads TGTGCCAGCAGACTCCAGGGGGCCGACTATGGCTACACCTTC.

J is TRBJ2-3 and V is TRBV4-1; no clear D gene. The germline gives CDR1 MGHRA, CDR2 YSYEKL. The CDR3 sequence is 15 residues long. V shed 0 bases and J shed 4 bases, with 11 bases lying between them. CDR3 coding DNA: TGCGCCAGCAGCCAAGATCAGGAAGACCCAGATACGCAGTATTTT. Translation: CASSQDQEDPDTQYF.

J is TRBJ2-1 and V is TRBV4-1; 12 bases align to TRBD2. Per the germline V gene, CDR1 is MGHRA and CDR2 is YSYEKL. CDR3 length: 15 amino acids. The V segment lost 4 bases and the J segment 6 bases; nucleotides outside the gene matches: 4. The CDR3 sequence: CASSPRTSGTNEQFF. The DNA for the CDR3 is TGCGCCAGCAGCCCAAGGACTAGCGGGACCAATGAGCAGTTCTTC.